This TCR beta chain was captured by sequencing in a study of blood T cells in healthy people across ages. Turning to this clonotype: The antigen is undetermined.

Germline lookup yields CDR1 SGDLS and CDR2 YYNGEE. Unmatched junction bases numbered 11, after V lost 2 bases and J lost 2 bases. The CDR3 covers 17 residues. With a J-beta primer mix and a sample-barcoded 5' primer, a second PCR ran about 6 to 11 cycles. The template-switch adaptor, which had 12 random nucleotides, put a tag on each cDNA molecule. TCRdb used MiXCR to reprocess the 5' RACE reads, holding one entry per CDR3 protein. The repertoire holds more than 1,400,000 distinct CDR3 sequences, approximately 42% seen once, with 7% to 9.5% in the top ten. Study outcomes and limitations: The CMV status of each donor remained undetermined, and this could have confounded shifts in expanded clonotypes. A roughly linear fall in TCR beta diversity per million T cells was seen with increasing age.

This TCR was sampled from a woman younger than 30 in good health. Sequenced material: blood. The chain links TRBV9 to TRBJ1-2; 8 bases agree with TRBD1. The CDR3 protein is CASSVSGQGGGNYGYTF. CDR3 nucleotides: TGTGCCAGCAGCGTCTCCGGACAGGGCGGGGGGAACTATGGCTACACCTTC. Using reference TRBV9 and TRBJ1-2 for the parts outside the CDR3, the full variable domain is DSGVTQTPKHLITATGQRVTLRCSPRSGDLSVYWYQQSLDQGLQFLIQYYNGEERAKGNILERFSAQQFPDLHSELNLSSLELGDSALYFCASSVSGQGGGNYGYTFGSGTRLTVV.